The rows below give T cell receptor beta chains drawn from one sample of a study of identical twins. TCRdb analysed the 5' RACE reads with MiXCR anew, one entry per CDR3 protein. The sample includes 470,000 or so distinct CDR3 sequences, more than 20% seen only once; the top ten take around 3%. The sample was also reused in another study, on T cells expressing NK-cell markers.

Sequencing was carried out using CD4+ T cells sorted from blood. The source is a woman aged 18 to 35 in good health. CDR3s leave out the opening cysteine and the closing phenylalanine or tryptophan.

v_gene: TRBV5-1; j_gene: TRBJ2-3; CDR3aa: ASSLGSAGGPVPHTQY
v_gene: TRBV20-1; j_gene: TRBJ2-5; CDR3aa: TASGSGETQY
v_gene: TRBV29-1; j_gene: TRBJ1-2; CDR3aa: SVETGTGLGYT
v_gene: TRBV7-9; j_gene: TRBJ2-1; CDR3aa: ASSRPGTSGMEQF
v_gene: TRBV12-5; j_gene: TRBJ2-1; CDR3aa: ASGSDREQF
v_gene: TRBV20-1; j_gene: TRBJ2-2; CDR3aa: SARVENRPNTGELF
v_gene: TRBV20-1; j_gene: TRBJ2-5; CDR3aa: SARLAGGGETQY
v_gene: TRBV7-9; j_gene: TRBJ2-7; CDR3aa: ASSFSHREPYEQY
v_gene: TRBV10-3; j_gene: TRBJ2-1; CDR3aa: AIKDYNEQF
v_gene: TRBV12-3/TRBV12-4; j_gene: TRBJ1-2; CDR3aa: ASRHVLAHNYGYT
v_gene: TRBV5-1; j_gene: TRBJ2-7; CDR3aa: ASTDSFNEQY
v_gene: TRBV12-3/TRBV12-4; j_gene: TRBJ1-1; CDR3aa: ASRTGRTEAF
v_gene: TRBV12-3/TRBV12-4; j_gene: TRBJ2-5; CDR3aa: ASSPGLAEQETQY
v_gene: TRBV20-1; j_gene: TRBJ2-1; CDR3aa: SARDRGRSYNEQF
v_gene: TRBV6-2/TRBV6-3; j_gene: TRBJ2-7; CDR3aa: ASRPSGGPFEQY
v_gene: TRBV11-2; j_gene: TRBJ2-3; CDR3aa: ASSLDPSQGPRGIRTQY
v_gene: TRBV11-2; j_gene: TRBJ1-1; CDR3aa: ASSLEPGGNTEAF
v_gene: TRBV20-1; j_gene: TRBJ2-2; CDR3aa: SASAQTNTGELF
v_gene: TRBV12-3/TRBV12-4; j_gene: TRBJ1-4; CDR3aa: ASSRSTTTPF
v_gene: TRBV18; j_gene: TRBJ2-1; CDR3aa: ASSPGQSDEQF
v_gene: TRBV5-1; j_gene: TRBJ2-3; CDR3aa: ASSLPTAGGADTQY
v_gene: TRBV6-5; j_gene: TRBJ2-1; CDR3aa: ASSYTSGAVNEQF
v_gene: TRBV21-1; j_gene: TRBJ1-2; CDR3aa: ASSKTDRRNRTYGYT
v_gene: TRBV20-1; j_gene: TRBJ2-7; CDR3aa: SDPLGRYEQY
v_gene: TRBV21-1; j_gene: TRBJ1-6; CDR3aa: ASSPLVAWFSPLH
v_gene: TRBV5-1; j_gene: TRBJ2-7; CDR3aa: ASSRVRTSYEQY
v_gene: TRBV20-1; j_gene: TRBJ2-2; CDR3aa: SARDSRRGTANTGELF
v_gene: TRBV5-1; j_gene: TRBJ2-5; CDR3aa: ASSSFPGPQETQY
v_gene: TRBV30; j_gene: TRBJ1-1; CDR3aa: AWGEVGVTEAF
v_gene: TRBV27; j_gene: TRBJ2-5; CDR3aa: ASSLLVFSQETQY
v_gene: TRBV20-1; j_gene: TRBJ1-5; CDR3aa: SAMMGPINQPQH
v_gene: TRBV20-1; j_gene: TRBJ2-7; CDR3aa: SARALAGHEQY
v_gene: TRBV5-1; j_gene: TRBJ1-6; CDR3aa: ASSSTPDRGASPLH
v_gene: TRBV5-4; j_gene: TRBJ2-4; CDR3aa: ASSSGQDTLAKNIQY
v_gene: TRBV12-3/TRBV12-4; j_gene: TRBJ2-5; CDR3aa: ASSAAGTSGDGETQY
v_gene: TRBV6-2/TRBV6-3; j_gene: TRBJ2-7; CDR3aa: ASSYSASRMSEQY
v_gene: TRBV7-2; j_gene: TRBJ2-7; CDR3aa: ASSLVGQRFEQY
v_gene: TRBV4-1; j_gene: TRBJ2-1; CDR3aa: ASSPTLGLAGREQF
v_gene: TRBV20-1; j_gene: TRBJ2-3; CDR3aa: SARAWEGPQY
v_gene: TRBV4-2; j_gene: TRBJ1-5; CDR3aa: ASSRYNGGNGQPQH
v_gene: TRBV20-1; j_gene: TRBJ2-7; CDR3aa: SASGHMSYEQY
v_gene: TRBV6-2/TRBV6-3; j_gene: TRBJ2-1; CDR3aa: ASSSRLNEQF
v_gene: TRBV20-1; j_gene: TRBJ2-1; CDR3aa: SASSLAGSGEQF
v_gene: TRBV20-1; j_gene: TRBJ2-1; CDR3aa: SASWTGDEQF